The present T cell receptor (beta chain) was sequenced within a study of graft-versus-host responses after intestinal transplantation. The wider study: Transplant types were multivisceral, liver-intestinal, or isolated intestinal. Every recipient had anti-thymocyte globulin induction and 2 to 4 years of tacrolimus plus steroids. Overall study results and limits: Graft-donor T cell macrochimerism coincided with high graft-versus-host to host-versus-graft clonal ratios in allografts. Early post-transplant HvG declines tracked with peak circulating GvH clone levels.

Assay used: immunoSEQ multiplex PCR; TCRdb lists only in-frame clones, some missing. The sample has around 30,000 clones, roughly 80% seen once. On this clone: The antigen remains unidentified.

Per the germline V gene, CDR1 is DFQATT and CDR2 is SNEGSKA (reference sequence). Trimming cost V 5 bases and J 7 bases, with 8 bases left between them. CDR3 length: 11 amino acids. The source was PBMCs, collected 28 days after intestinal transplant. The TCR was taken from a human patient who received an intestinal transplant, so some T cells may come from the graft donor. V is TRBV20-1 and J is TRBJ1-4; no clear D gene. For the CDR3, the DNA is TGCAGTGCTGGGCCGATTGAAAAACTGTTTTTT. Encoded protein: CSAGPIEKLFF.